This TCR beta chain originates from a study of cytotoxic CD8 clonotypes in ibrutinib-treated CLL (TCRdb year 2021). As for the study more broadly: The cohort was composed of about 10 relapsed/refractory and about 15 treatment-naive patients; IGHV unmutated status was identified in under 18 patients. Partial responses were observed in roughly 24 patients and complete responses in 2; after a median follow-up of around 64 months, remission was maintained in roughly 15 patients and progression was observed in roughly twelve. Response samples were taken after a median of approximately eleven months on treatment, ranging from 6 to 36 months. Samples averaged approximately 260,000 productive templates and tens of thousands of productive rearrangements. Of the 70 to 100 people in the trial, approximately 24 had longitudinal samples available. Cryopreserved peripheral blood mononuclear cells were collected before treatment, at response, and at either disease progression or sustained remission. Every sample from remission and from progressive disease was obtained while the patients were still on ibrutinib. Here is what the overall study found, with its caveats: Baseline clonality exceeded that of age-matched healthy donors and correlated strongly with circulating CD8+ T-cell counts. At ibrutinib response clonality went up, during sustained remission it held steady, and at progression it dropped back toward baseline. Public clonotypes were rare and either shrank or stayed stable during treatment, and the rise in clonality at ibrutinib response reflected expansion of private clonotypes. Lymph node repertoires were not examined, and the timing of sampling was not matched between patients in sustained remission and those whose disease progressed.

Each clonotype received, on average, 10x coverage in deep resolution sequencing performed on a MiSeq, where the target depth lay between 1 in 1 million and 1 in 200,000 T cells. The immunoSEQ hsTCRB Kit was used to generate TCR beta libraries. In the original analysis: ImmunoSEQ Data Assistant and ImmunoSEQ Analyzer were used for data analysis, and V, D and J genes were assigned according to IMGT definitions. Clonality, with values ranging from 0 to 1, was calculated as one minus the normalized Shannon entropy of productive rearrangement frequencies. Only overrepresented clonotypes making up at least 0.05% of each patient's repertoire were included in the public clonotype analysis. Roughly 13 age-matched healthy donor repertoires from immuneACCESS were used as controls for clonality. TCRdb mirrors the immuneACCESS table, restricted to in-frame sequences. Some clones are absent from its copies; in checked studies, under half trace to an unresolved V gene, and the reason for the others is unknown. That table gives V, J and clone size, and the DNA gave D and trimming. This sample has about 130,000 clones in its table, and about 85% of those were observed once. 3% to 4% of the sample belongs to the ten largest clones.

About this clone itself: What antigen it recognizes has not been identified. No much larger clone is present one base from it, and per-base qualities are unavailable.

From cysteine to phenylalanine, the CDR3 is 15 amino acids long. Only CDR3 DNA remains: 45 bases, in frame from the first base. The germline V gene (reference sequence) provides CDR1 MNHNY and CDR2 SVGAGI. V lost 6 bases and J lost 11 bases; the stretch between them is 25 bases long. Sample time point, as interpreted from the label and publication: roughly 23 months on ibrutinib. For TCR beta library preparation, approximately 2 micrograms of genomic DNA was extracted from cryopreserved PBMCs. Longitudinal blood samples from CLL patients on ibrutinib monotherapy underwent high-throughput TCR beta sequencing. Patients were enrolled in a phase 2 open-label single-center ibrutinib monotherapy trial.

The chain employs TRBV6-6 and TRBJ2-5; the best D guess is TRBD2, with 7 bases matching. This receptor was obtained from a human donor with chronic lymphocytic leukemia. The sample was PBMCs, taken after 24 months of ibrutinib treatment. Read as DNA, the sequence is TGTGCCAGCAGCAAACAGGGCGGGGGAACTAGGGAGCAGTACTTC. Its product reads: CASSKQGGGTREQYF.